This TCR beta chain is from a study of CDR3 diversity in severe acne. This clonotype was seen at least ten times. TCRdb re-derived calls from the PCR reads in MiXCR, one entry per CDR3 protein. The repertoire includes roughly 100,000 distinct CDR3 sequences, roughly half of them detected once, and over 10% sits in the top ten. The CDR3 sequence is 16 residues long. V lost 0 bases, J lost 8 bases, and 7 bases stayed unmatched. In germline, CDR1 is SGHVS, CDR2 FQNEAQ. The source of this sequence is a male donor with acne. The rearrangement uses TRBV7-8 and TRBJ2-1; 10 bases align to TRBD2. Sequenced: blood. The CDR3 sequence: CASSLAPSGRGDEQFF. CDR3 sequence (DNA): TGTGCCAGCAGCTTAGCCCCGAGCGGGAGGGGGGATGAGCAGTTCTTC. Full variable domain (rest looked up from reference TRBV7-8 and TRBJ2-1): GAGVSQSPRYKVAKRGQDVALRCDPISGHVSLFWYQQALGQGPEFLTYFQNEAQLDKSGLPSDRFFAERPEGSVSTLKIQRTQQEDSAVYLCASSLAPSGRGDEQFFGPGTRLTVL.